These 14 T cell receptor beta chains were sequenced from one sample in a study of T cells in Graves' hyperthyroidism and ophthalmopathy. The CDR3 regions of TCR beta were amplified from RNA transcripts. Carried out on the TCR CDR3, a first-round RT-PCR used the HTBI primer set. TCRdb called the multiplex PCR reads again in MiXCR, with one record for every CDR3 protein. Counted here are roughly 250,000 distinct CDR3 sequences, 14% to 15% occurring once; the ten biggest clones make up roughly 15%. The sample consisted of blood. The receptors were gathered from a woman aged 40-49 years with Graves' hyperthyroidism that later progressed to Graves' ophthalmopathy.

The V call is TRBV19, the J call TRBJ1-4; the D is unclear. Trimming stripped 1 base from V and 0 bases from J, with 3 bases between. The CDR3 length is 14 residues. Germline CDR1 LNHDA, CDR2 SQIVND (reference sequence). The CDR3, as DNA: TGTGCCAGTAGTATAGGGTCAACTAATGAAAAACTGTTTTTT. Translation: CASSIGSTNEKLFF.

This clonotype was recorded a few times. The V call is TRBV9, the J call TRBJ2-5, with 10 nucleotides matching TRBD1. Germline CDR1 and CDR2: SGDLS and YYNGEE. The CDR3 spans 16 residues. V lost 2 bases to trimming and J lost 5 bases; unmatched junction nucleotides: 9. This CDR3 is CASSVEDRGIQETQYF. The CDR3 DNA is TGTGCCAGCAGCGTTGAGGACAGGGGGATTCAGGAGACCCAGTACTTC. Based on the CDR3 plus reference TRBV9 and TRBJ2-5, the full variable domain is DSGVTQTPKHLITATGQRVTLRCSPRSGDLSVYWYQQSLDQGLQFLIQYYNGEERAKGNILERFSAQQFPDLHSELNLSSLELGDSALYFCASSVEDRGIQETQYFGPGTRLLVL.

Ten or more counts support this clonotype. The gene calls are TRBV12-3 or TRBV12-4 and TRBJ1-1, with D perhaps TRBD1 (5 bases). V gave up 0 bases and J gave up 1 base, with 9 bases separating them. The CDR3 totals 15 residues. The CDR3 DNA reads as TGTGCCAGCAGTTTAGCCGGGACGAAGAACACTGAAGCTTTCTTT. It codes for CASSLAGTKNTEAFF.

In its sample, this clonotype was seen many times. The chain joins TRBV7-2 to TRBJ1-2; D is unresolved. The CDR3 spans 14 residues. The V gene's germline CDR1 is SGHTA and CDR2 FQGNSA. The V gene lost 0 bases and the J gene lost 7 bases, with 12 bases spanning the gap. The CDR3, as DNA: TGTGCCAGCAGCTTAGCTGGGTTTTTTTCTGGCTACACCTTC. It encodes CASSLAGFFSGYTF. Full variable domain (remainder filled in from reference TRBV7-2 and TRBJ1-2): GAGVSQSPSNKVTEKGKDVELRCDPISGHTALYWYRQSLGQGLEFLIYFQGNSAPDKSGLPSDRFSAERTGGSVSTLTIQRTQQEDSAVYLCASSLAGFFSGYTFGSGTRLTVV.

This clonotype was counted a single time. This may come from a read error, since a much larger clone is one base off. V gene TRBV12-3 or TRBV12-4 combines with J gene TRBJ2-2; possible D gene TRBD1, 6 bases. This CDR3 spans 13 amino acids. V lost 8 bases, J lost 1 base, and 8 bases lay in between. The CDR3 is CASPRGNTGELFF. The CDR3 nucleotides are TGTGCCAGCCCCAGGGGGAACACCGGGGAGCTGTTTTTT.

This clonotype was detected ten times or more. The chain joins TRBV28 to TRBJ2-1; 12 bases fit TRBD2. Per the germline V gene, CDR1 is MDHEN and CDR2 is SYDVKM. J was trimmed by 7 bases and V by 6 bases; bases with no gene match: 13. The CDR3 has 17 amino acids. CDR3 amino acids: CASSLTSGRLLGNEQFF. The CDR3 DNA sequence: TGTGCCAGCAGCCTTACTAGCGGGAGGCTATTAGGGAATGAGCAGTTCTTC.

This clonotype was seen many times. The chain combines TRBV7-3 with TRBJ2-1; D tentatively reads TRBD1 or TRBD2 (5 bases each). The CDR3 is 15 residues long. Germline CDR1 is SGHTA and CDR2 is FQGTGA. V was cut by 0 bases and J by 9 bases, with 15 bases left in between. CDR3 sequence reads: CASSLTGTSESEQFF. The CDR3 nucleotides are TGTGCCAGCAGCTTAACCGGGACGAGTGAGAGTGAGCAGTTCTTC.

This clonotype was counted many times. The J gene is TRBJ2-2, the V gene TRBV28; D uncertain. The CDR3 is made up of 17 amino acids. V lost 0 bases and J 2 bases, leaving 13 bases between the germline ends. Germline V gene data show CDR1 as MDHEN and CDR2 as SYDVKM. CDR3 sequence reads: CASSLWPLSRNTGELFF. The CDR3 bases are TGTGCCAGCAGTTTATGGCCCCTGAGCAGAAACACCGGGGAGCTGTTTTTT. Full variable domain (missing parts from reference TRBV28 and TRBJ2-2): DVKVTQSSRYLVKRTGEKVFLECVQDMDHENMFWYRQDPGLGLRLIYFSYDVKMKEKGDIPEGYSVSREKKERFSLILESASTNQTSMYLCASSLWPLSRNTGELFFGEGSRLTVL.

As to this clonotype: A much larger clone is a single base away; this may be a read error. The chain has TRBV15 and TRBJ2-1, with 7 bases identical to TRBD2. The CDR3 runs to 15 residues. Germline CDR1 LNHNV, CDR2 YYDKDF (reference sequence). Trimming at V came to 4 bases and at J to 4 bases, leaving 7 bases not matched to a gene. Written as DNA, the CDR3 is TGTGCCACCAGCACAGGACTAGTAGGATACAATGAGCAGTTCTTC. Translation: CATSTGLVGYNEQFF. Full variable domain (missing parts from reference TRBV15 and TRBJ2-1): DAMVIQNPRYQVTQFGKPVTLSCSQTLNHNVMYWYQQKSSQAPKLLFHYYDKDFNNEADTPDNFQSRRPNTSFCFLDIRSPGLGDTAMYLCATSTGLVGYNEQFFGPGTRLTVL.

By share of the sample, this clonotype is medium-sized. The rearrangement uses TRBV11-2 and TRBJ1-1; D call uncertain. This CDR3 has 14 residues. Germline CDR1 is SGHAT and CDR2 is FQNNGV. The V end was cut by 1 base, the J end by 0 bases, with 6 bases between. CDR3 sequence: CASSLGHMNTEAFF. The CDR3 DNA is TGTGCCAGCAGCTTAGGACACATGAACACTGAAGCTTTCTTT. Supplemented by reference TRBV11-2 and TRBJ1-1, the full variable domain reads EAGVAQSPRYKIIEKRQSVAFWCNPISGHATLYWYQQILGQGPKLLIQFQNNGVVDDSQLPKDRFSAERLKGVDSTLKIQPAKLEDSAVYLCASSLGHMNTEAFFGQGTRLTVV.

This clonotype came up many times. This chain connects TRBV7-9 to TRBJ2-7; D call uncertain. Trimming took 5 bases from V and 2 from J, leaving 7 bases between them. The CDR3 covers 12 residues. Germline V CDR1 and CDR2: SEHNR, FQNEAQ (reference sequence). CDR3: CASSLTPYEQYF. The CDR3 coding sequence is TGTGCCAGCAGCCTTACACCCTACGAGCAGTACTTC.

There are many counts of this clonotype. The rearrangement links TRBV11-2 to TRBJ2-7; perhaps TRBD2 as D (6 bases). Trimming removed 7 bases from V and 3 bases from J, with 16 bases in between. CDR1 and CDR2 (germline): SGHAT, FQNNGV. The CDR3 totals 14 residues. CDR3 in amino acids: CASTAGQLYYEQYF. Here the CDR3 DNA reads TGTGCCAGCACCGCGGGGCAGTTATACTACGAGCAGTACTTC.

This clonotype was picked up many times. The gene calls are TRBV5-1 and TRBJ2-1; 12 bases agree with TRBD2. This CDR3 has 17 amino acids. CDR1 and CDR2 (germline): SGHRS, YFSETQ. V was clipped by 5 bases and J by 2 bases; unmatched bases: 8. Here the CDR3 reads CASRLASGRGTYNEQFF. CDR3 coding DNA: TGCGCCAGCAGACTGGCTAGCGGGAGGGGGACCTACAATGAGCAGTTCTTC.

There are many counts of this clonotype. J is TRBJ2-3 and V is TRBV6-1; D is possibly TRBD1 (5 bases). The CDR3 runs to 15 residues. Looked up from germline, CDR1 is MNHNS and CDR2 is SASEGT. V shed 3 bases and J shed 1 base, with 11 bases lying between them. The CDR3 region has the DNA TGTGCCAGCAGTGAGTTGGAAGGGGGCACAGATACGCAGTATTTT. This codes for CASSELEGGTDTQYF.